This T cell receptor beta chain was identified during a study of Tregs in tolerant kidney transplant recipients. The CDR3 has 14 residues. With 0 bases clipped from V and 8 bases from J, the junction kept 4 bases outside the gene matches. Germline CDR1 reads SGHRS; CDR2 reads YFSETQ. This clone was detected once. Only in-frame clones appear in the TCRdb table, and some are missing; sequencing was by immunoSEQ multiplex PCR. The repertoire holds 50,000 to 80,000 clones, 98% seen once, with 0.3% to 0.4% in the top ten. Specimen: Tregs from blood, collected before the transplant. This TCR was recovered from a human donor who received a combined kidney and bone marrow transplant. The chain is built from TRBV5-1 and TRBJ1-2; TRBD1 matches 10 bases. The DNA for the CDR3 is TGCGCCAGCAGCTTGGTAGGGACAGGGGACGGCTACACCTTC. The encoded protein is CASSLVGTGDGYTF.